The 17 T cell receptor beta chains in this list originate from one sample, sequenced in a study of blood T cell repertoires in COVID-19. TCRdb keeps only in-frame clones here, not all; method: immunoSEQ multiplex PCR. The sample yields tens of thousands of clones, roughly four fifths seen once. The sample was peripheral blood. These receptors came from a young man with COVID-19, enrolled during active disease.

This clone was detected a few times. The chain has TRBV2 and TRBJ1-1; 7 bases are a match to TRBD1. Germline-derived CDR1 and CDR2 are SNHLY and FYNNEI. V was pared by 9 bases and J by 4 bases, with 5 bases of the junction left unmatched. CDR3 length equals 12 residues. The CDR3 DNA sequence: TGTGCCAGACGACAGGGTCGCACTGAAGCTTTCTTT. Translated, it gives CARRQGRTEAFF.

V gene TRBV7-3 combines with J gene TRBJ2-3, with 11 bases aligning to TRBD2. Germline V gives CDR1 SGHTA, CDR2 FQGTGA. The V gene end was trimmed by 3 bases and the J gene end by 5 bases; junction bases not matched to a gene: 7. The CDR3 is 16 residues long. The CDR3 sequence: CASSFPPLAGVDTQYF. CDR3 DNA sequence: TGTGCCAGCAGCTTCCCCCCACTAGCGGGAGTAGATACGCAGTATTTT. Drawing the rest from reference TRBV7-3 and TRBJ2-3, the complete variable domain is GAGVSQTPSNKVTEKGKYVELRCDPISGHTALYWYRQSLGQGPEFLIYFQGTGAADDSGLPNDRFFAVRPEGSVSTLKIQRTERGDSAVYLCASSFPPLAGVDTQYFGPGTRLTVL.

The chain has TRBV5-1 and TRBJ2-3; D gene ambiguous. Trimming cost V 5 bases and J 5 bases, with 6 bases left between them. The CDR3 extends over 11 amino acids. CDR1 is SGHRS, CDR2 YFSETQ, per germline. CDR3 loop: CASRRGDTQYF. CDR3 DNA: TGCGCCAGCAGGCGAGGAGATACGCAGTATTTT. The full variable domain, its missing parts supplied by reference TRBV5-1 and TRBJ2-3, is KAGVTQTPRYLIKTRGQQVTLSCSPISGHRSVSWYQQTPGQGLQFLFEYFSETQRNKGNFPGRFSGRQFSNSRSEMNVSTLELGDSALYLCASRRGDTQYFGPGTRLTVL.

The chain combines TRBV11-1 with TRBJ2-5; 14 nucleotides match TRBD2. The V segment lost 7 bases and the J segment 5 bases; nucleotides outside the gene matches: 9. CDR3 length: 16 amino acids. Germline assignment: CDR1 SGHAT and CDR2 FQDESV (reference sequence). CDR3 protein: CASNGLAGGVAETQYF. In DNA, the CDR3 is TGTGCCAGCAACGGACTAGCGGGAGGAGTTGCGGAGACCCAGTACTTC.

The chain recombines TRBV30 with TRBJ1-6; the match to TRBD1 covers 9 bases. The germline V gene encodes CDR1 GTSNPN and CDR2 SVGIG (reference sequence). The CDR3 has 14 residues. V was pared by 5 bases and J by 1 base, with 0 bases of the junction left unmatched. In DNA, the CDR3 is TGTGCCTGGGGACAGGGGTCCTATAATTCACCCCTCCACTTT. Amino acid sequence: CAWGQGSYNSPLHF.

For this clone: Other DNA sequences in the sample encode the same CDR3. The chain is built from TRBV18 and TRBJ1-1; unclear D gene. Germline assignment: CDR1 KGHSH and CDR2 LQKENI. The CDR3 is 13 amino acids. Trimming removed 3 bases at V and 1 base at J, with 6 bases between. Here the CDR3 reads CASSPGRNTEAFF. CDR3 nucleotide sequence: TGTGCCAGCTCACCCGGTCGGAACACTGAAGCTTTCTTT.

This clone was found a few times. This sequence joins TRBV28 and TRBJ2-7; maybe TRBD1 (7 bases). This CDR3 comprises 13 residues. Germline assignment: CDR1 MDHEN and CDR2 SYDVKM. With 3 bases removed from V and 13 bases from J, the gap between germline ends came to 19 bases. The DNA for the CDR3 is TGTGCCAGCAGTTTTCCAGGAGGGGGCCCTTTATACTTC. The encoded protein is CASSFPGGGPLYF.

This clone was seen once. The chain has TRBV28 and TRBJ2-7, with 7 bases that match TRBD1. Per the germline V gene, CDR1 is MDHEN and CDR2 is SYDVKM. This CDR3 is 14 amino acids long. Trimming at V came to 1 base and at J to 5 bases, leaving 5 bases not matched to a gene. As DNA, the CDR3 is TGTGCCAGCAGTTTATACGACAGGGCCCACGAGCAGTACTTC. The encoded protein is CASSLYDRAHEQYF.

A few counts support this clone. The chain has TRBV3-1 (or the pseudogene TRBV3-2) and TRBJ2-7, with 9 bases that match TRBD1. The CDR3 extends over 15 amino acids. Germline values: CDR1 LGHDT, CDR2 YNNKEL (reference sequence). V shed 4 bases and J 2 bases; nucleotides not matched to a gene: 6. CDR3 loop: CASSPLGQGPYEQYF. The CDR3 region has the DNA TGTGCCAGCAGCCCTTTGGGACAGGGACCCTACGAGCAGTACTTC.

The chain combines TRBV7-3 with TRBJ2-1, with 8 bases aligning to TRBD1. Germline CDR1 and CDR2: SGHTA and FQGTGA. There are 16 residues in the CDR3. The V and J ends lost 1 base and 7 bases, in that order; junction bases with no gene match: 9. In DNA, the CDR3 is TGTGCCAGCAGCTTAAGGAGCACAGGGGGAGGTAATGAGCAGTTCTTC. Its translation is CASSLRSTGGGNEQFF. Full variable domain (rest looked up from reference TRBV7-3 and TRBJ2-1): GAGVSQTPSNKVTEKGKYVELRCDPISGHTALYWYRQSLGQGPEFLIYFQGTGAADDSGLPNDRFFAVRPEGSVSTLKIQRTERGDSAVYLCASSLRSTGGGNEQFFGPGTRLTVL.

J is TRBJ2-7 and V is TRBV15, with 7 bases lining up with TRBD1. J gave up 4 bases and V 0 bases, and 9 bases lay outside the gene matches. The CDR3 sequence is 16 residues long. The V gene's germline CDR1 is LNHNV and CDR2 YYDKDF (reference sequence). The CDR3 loop is CATSRDLETGSYEQYF. The CDR3 DNA sequence: TGTGCCACCAGCAGAGATCTAGAGACAGGGTCATACGAGCAGTACTTC.

The rearrangement links TRBV7-2 to TRBJ2-7, with 8 bases matching TRBD2. There are 15 residues in the CDR3. V trimming: 4 bases; J trimming: 2 bases; junction bases outside the gene matches: 7. Germline values: CDR1 SGHTA, CDR2 FQGNSA. The CDR3 nucleotides read TGTGCCAGCAGCTCAGGGGCGGGGGGCCCCTACGAGCAGTACTTC. It encodes CASSSGAGGPYEQYF.

J is TRBJ2-3 and V is TRBV6-1; TRBD2 matches 9 bases. This CDR3 contains 15 residues. With 4 bases clipped from V and 9 bases from J, the junction kept 11 bases outside the gene matches. Germline V gene sequence: CDR1 MNHNS, CDR2 SASEGT. The CDR3 loop is CASSVAGTSSSTQYF. The CDR3 coding sequence is TGTGCCAGCAGTGTAGCCGGGACTAGCTCCTCCACGCAGTATTTT.

The chain links TRBV7-8 to TRBJ1-6; 8 bases fit TRBD1. The germline V gene encodes CDR1 SGHVS and CDR2 FQNEAQ. The V segment lost 3 bases and the J segment 7 bases; nucleotides outside the gene matches: 5. There are 15 residues in the CDR3. The CDR3 loop reads CASSFTGTGNSPLHF. Here the CDR3 DNA reads TGTGCCAGCAGCTTTACTGGGACAGGCAATTCACCCCTCCACTTT.

The chain employs TRBV28 and TRBJ2-7, with 12 bases lining up with TRBD1. This CDR3 contains 15 residues. From germline, CDR1 is MDHEN and CDR2 SYDVKM. J lost 4 bases, V lost 6 bases, and 7 bases had no gene match. The CDR3 here is CASSRDRGHVYEQYF. CDR3 DNA: TGTGCCAGCAGCCGGGACAGGGGGCACGTATACGAGCAGTACTTC.

This rearrangement joins TRBV10-2 to TRBJ2-3, with 13 bases matching TRBD2. The junction had 4 bases not matched to a gene; V was cut back by 7 bases and J by 6 bases. Germline lookup yields CDR1 WSHSY and CDR2 SAAADI. CDR3 size: 14 residues. The CDR3 DNA is TGCGCCAGCAAGACTAGCGGGAGGAAGGATACGCAGTATTTT. Translating it yields CASKTSGRKDTQYF.

The rearrangement uses TRBV11-3 and TRBJ2-7; perhaps TRBD2 as D (5 bases). Germline V gene lookup returns CDR1 SGHNT and CDR2 YENEEA. V gave up 4 bases and J gave up 2 bases, with 12 bases separating them. The length of the CDR3 is 14 residues. In DNA form, the CDR3 reads TGTGCCAGCAGCTACAGCGGCACACCCTACGAGCAGTACTTC. Its translation: CASSYSGTPYEQYF.